These T cell receptor beta chains were read from a single sample in a study of blood T cell repertoires in COVID-19. Method: immunoSEQ multiplex PCR; TCRdb's copy keeps in-frame clones and lacks some. The repertoire consists of 240,000 or so clones, with roughly 87% occurring once and the leading ten covering 0.7% to 0.85%. What was sequenced was peripheral blood. The receptors originated from a woman aged 30 to 39 with acute or convalescent COVID-19. The CDR3 runs from the conserved cysteine through the conserved F or W. The D gene is left open where the match is weak. Rows give clone size only sometimes, using once, few, many, or a class for an expanded clone.

V: TRBV29-1
D: -
J: TRBJ2-1
size: -
DNA: TGCAGCGTTGTCCGCTTTCTCGGACAGTACAATGAGCAGTTCTTC
CDR3: CSVVRFLGQYNEQFF

V: TRBV3-1/TRBV3-2
D: TRBD2
J: TRBJ2-7
size: -
DNA: TGTGCCAGCAGCCCACGCCCCGGCGGGAGGAACTACGAGCAGTACTTC
CDR3: CASSPRPGGRNYEQYF

V: TRBV29-1
D: TRBD2
J: TRBJ2-7
size: -
DNA: TGCAGCGCCTTTAGGGAGGGCTACGAGCAGTACTTC
CDR3: CSAFREGYEQYF

V: TRBV5-4
D: TRBD1
J: TRBJ2-2
size: few
DNA: TGTGCCAGCAGCTTAGGGGGCAGTCAAATAACGGAGCTGTTTTTT
CDR3: CASSLGGSQITELFF

V: TRBV27
D: TRBD1
J: TRBJ2-1
size: -
DNA: TGTGCCAGCAGATTAATTCAAAACAGACAGGGCATCTACAATGAGCAGTTCTTC
CDR3: CASRLIQNRQGIYNEQFF

V: TRBV7-2
D: TRBD1
J: TRBJ2-7
size: few
DNA: TGTGCCAGCAGCCGCGGGACAGGATTTAACGAGCAGTACTTC
CDR3: CASSRGTGFNEQYF

V: TRBV6-2/TRBV6-3
D: TRBD2
J: TRBJ2-3
size: once
DNA: TGTGCCAGCAGTTATTCCGCGGGAGCCCCAGAGGCGCAGTATTTT
CDR3: CASSYSAGAPEAQYF

V: TRBV3-1/TRBV3-2
D: -
J: TRBJ1-1
size: once
DNA: TGTGCCAGCAGCCAGGGCGCCAGCCGTTTTGAAGCTTTCTTT
CDR3: CASSQGASRFEAFF

V: TRBV7-9
D: TRBD2
J: TRBJ2-7
size: -
DNA: TGTGCCAGCAGCTTAGATTCTAGCGGCTACTACGAGCAGTACTTC
CDR3: CASSLDSSGYYEQYF

V: TRBV6-2/TRBV6-3
D: -
J: TRBJ2-2
size: -
DNA: TGTGCCAGCAGTTACCCCCCGGGTCGGAACACCGGGGAGCTGTTTTTT
CDR3: CASSYPPGRNTGELFF

V: TRBV19
D: TRBD1
J: TRBJ1-6
size: once
DNA: TGTGCCAGCAAACTACAGGGGGCCCATTCACCCCTCCACTTT
CDR3: CASKLQGAHSPLHF

V: TRBV10-3
D: -
J: TRBJ2-2
size: -
DNA: TGTGCCATCAGTGAAGTCAGGGCCAACACCGGGGAGCTGTTTTTT
CDR3: CAISEVRANTGELFF

V: TRBV6-6
D: TRBD2
J: TRBJ2-1
size: -
DNA: TGTGCCAGCAGCCCTCAGCGGGAGCCGTCCAATGAGCAGTTCTTC
CDR3: CASSPQREPSNEQFF

V: TRBV24-1
D: TRBD1
J: TRBJ1-5
size: -
DNA: TGTGCCACCAGTGAAACCCGGGACAGGTGGGCCGATCAGCCCCAGCATTTT
CDR3: CATSETRDRWADQPQHF

V: TRBV6-5
D: -
J: TRBJ2-3
size: -
DNA: TGTGCCAGCAGTAGGCTGGACACCCTAGATACGCAGTATTTT
CDR3: CASSRLDTLDTQYF

V: TRBV19
D: -
J: TRBJ1-5
size: -
DNA: TGTGCCAGTAGCCCCGGAGGTAGCAATCAGCCCCAGCATTTT
CDR3: CASSPGGSNQPQHF

V: TRBV28
D: -
J: TRBJ1-2
size: -
DNA: TGTGCCAGCAGTTCGTCCGGAGTTAACTATGGCTACACCTTC
CDR3: CASSSSGVNYGYTF

V: TRBV4-1
D: TRBD1
J: TRBJ1-2
size: -
DNA: TGCGCCAGCAGCCCCCCGGACAGGGCGGACGGCTACACCTTC
CDR3: CASSPPDRADGYTF

V: TRBV13
D: TRBD2
J: TRBJ2-1
size: -
DNA: TGTGCCAGCAGCTCTCGGACTAGCGGGGTTGGGCGGGATGAGCAGTTCTTC
CDR3: CASSSRTSGVGRDEQFF

V: TRBV23-1
D: TRBD1
J: TRBJ2-2
size: -
DNA: TGCGCCAGCAACGACGACAGGGTCACCGGGGAGCTGTTTTTT
CDR3: CASNDDRVTGELFF

V: TRBV7-3
D: -
J: TRBJ2-2
size: once
DNA: TGTGCCAGCAGCACAAACACCGGGGAGCTGTTTTTT
CDR3: CASSTNTGELFF

V: TRBV30
D: -
J: TRBJ1-6
size: -
DNA: TGTGCCTGGAGTGTACCCGGAGGACAGTTTAATTCACCCCTCCACTTT
CDR3: CAWSVPGGQFNSPLHF

V: TRBV30
D: TRBD1
J: TRBJ2-4
size: -
DNA: TGTGCCTGGAGTGTAAGTGCTTTGGGACAGAATAAAAACATTCAGTACTTC
CDR3: CAWSVSALGQNKNIQYF

V: TRBV29-1
D: -
J: TRBJ1-2
size: -
DNA: TGCAGCGTGGAGCACTATGGCTACACCTTC
CDR3: CSVEHYGYTF

V: TRBV3-1/TRBV3-2
D: -
J: TRBJ2-7
size: -
DNA: TGTGCCAGCAGCCCGACTAGCTCCTACGAGCAGTACTTC
CDR3: CASSPTSSYEQYF

V: TRBV5-1
D: -
J: TRBJ1-2
size: once
DNA: TGCGCCAGCAGCGGAGGAGACCTCTATGGCTACACCTTC
CDR3: CASSGGDLYGYTF

V: TRBV11-3
D: -
J: TRBJ2-5
size: -
DNA: TGTGCCAGCAGCCTAGGGGCCGTAACCGGGAGCCGGGAGACCCAGTACTTC
CDR3: CASSLGAVTGSRETQYF

V: TRBV7-2
D: TRBD2
J: TRBJ2-5
size: -
DNA: TGTGCCAGCAGCTTATGGACGGGAGGGACCCTCCAAGAGACCCAGTACTTC
CDR3: CASSLWTGGTLQETQYF

V: TRBV10-3
D: TRBD1
J: TRBJ2-7
size: once
DNA: TGTGCCGCAAGGGCCGTGACAGGGGCCGAGCAGTACTTC
CDR3: CAARAVTGAEQYF

V: TRBV12-3/TRBV12-4
D: -
J: TRBJ1-2
size: -
DNA: TGTGCCAGCAGTTTACGGGGATTTGGCTACACCTTC
CDR3: CASSLRGFGYTF

V: TRBV10-3
D: -
J: TRBJ1-6
size: -
DNA: TGTGCCATCAGTGAGCCCTCAGCGGGGAAAGGCTCACCCCTCCACTTT
CDR3: CAISEPSAGKGSPLHF

V: TRBV19
D: TRBD2
J: TRBJ2-2
size: -
DNA: TGTGCCAGTAGTAGTCTGGCGGGAGAAGGCGGAACCGGGGAGCTGTTTTTT
CDR3: CASSSLAGEGGTGELFF

V: TRBV12-3/TRBV12-4
D: TRBD1
J: TRBJ1-2
size: -
DNA: TGTGCCAGCAGTCAACAGGGGTATGGCTACACCTTC
CDR3: CASSQQGYGYTF

V: TRBV14
D: TRBD1
J: TRBJ1-2
size: once
DNA: TGTGCCAGCAGGCGACAGGGTGTTGATTCGGACGGCTACACCTTC
CDR3: CASRRQGVDSDGYTF

V: TRBV2
D: TRBD2
J: TRBJ2-7
size: few
DNA: TGTGCCGTGATGGCGGGAGCCTACCCATACGAGCAGTACTTC
CDR3: CAVMAGAYPYEQYF

V: TRBV12-3/TRBV12-4
D: -
J: TRBJ1-1
size: -
DNA: TGTGCCAGCAGTTTCGGGGGGAACACTGAAGCTTTCTTT
CDR3: CASSFGGNTEAFF

V: TRBV4-2
D: TRBD2
J: TRBJ2-1
size: -
DNA: TGTGCCAGCAGCCAAGAGCCTAGCGGGAGTAGTAATGAGCAGTTCTTC
CDR3: CASSQEPSGSSNEQFF

V: TRBV29-1
D: TRBD2
J: TRBJ2-2
size: once
DNA: TGCAGCGTTCGGGGCGGGAGACGCGCGACCGGGGAGCTGTTTTTT
CDR3: CSVRGGRRATGELFF

V: TRBV30
D: -
J: TRBJ1-1
size: -
DNA: TGTGCCTGGAATGCAGGGTTGGACACTGAAGCTTTCTTT
CDR3: CAWNAGLDTEAFF

V: TRBV6-2/TRBV6-3
D: -
J: TRBJ1-1
size: -
DNA: TGTGCCAGCAGCCCTAACCCCGGGTGGGAGAGCACTGAAGCTTTCTTT
CDR3: CASSPNPGWESTEAFF

V: TRBV7-2
D: -
J: TRBJ2-3
size: -
DNA: TGTGCCAGCAGCACACACGGAGGGACAGTCCTCGTTACGCAGTATTTT
CDR3: CASSTHGGTVLVTQYF

V: TRBV29-1
D: TRBD1
J: TRBJ2-7
size: -
DNA: TGCAGCGTTGTCTTGATTGGACAGGGACGCGAGCAGTACTTC
CDR3: CSVVLIGQGREQYF

V: TRBV11-2
D: -
J: TRBJ1-6
size: -
DNA: TGTGCCAGCAGCTTAAGGACTGACTCTAGTTCACCCCTCCACTTT
CDR3: CASSLRTDSSSPLHF